A single sample is the source of the 8 T cell receptor beta chains below, sequenced in a study of blood T cell repertoires in COVID-19. The data were produced by immunoSEQ multiplex PCR, yet TCRdb's version contains in-frame clones alone and is incomplete. Of 350,000 to 450,000 clones in the sample, around 87% were seen once. The sample was PBMCs or T cells enriched from blood (not recorded which). Receptor source: a man between 40 and 49 years old in a cohort exposed to, infected with or recovered from COVID-19 (not recorded which).

The chain couples TRBV19 to TRBJ1-1, with 7 bases fitting TRBD1. V lost 5 bases and J lost 1; bases outside the gene matches: 13. CDR1 is LNHDA and CDR2 is SQIVND in the germline V gene (reference sequence). The CDR3 has 17 residues. The CDR3 reads CASSPWTGYSKNTEAFF. The CDR3 coding sequence is TGTGCCAGTAGTCCCTGGACAGGATATTCCAAGAACACTGAAGCTTTCTTT.

V and J are TRBV29-1 and TRBJ2-2; 10 bases agree with TRBD1. The V segment lost 7 bases and the J segment 4 bases; nucleotides outside the gene matches: 6. This CDR3 has 14 amino acids. Germline V gives CDR1 SQVTM, CDR2 ANQGSEA. This CDR3 reads CSGGQGISTGELFF. The DNA for the CDR3 is TGCAGCGGGGGACAGGGGATTAGCACCGGGGAGCTGTTTTTT.

This chain joins TRBV5-1 and TRBJ2-3; D remains unclear. This CDR3 region has 12 residues. Trimming stripped 6 bases from V and 4 bases from J, with 9 bases between. Germline loops: CDR1 SGHRS, CDR2 YFSETQ. CDR3: CASKEHADTQYF. CDR3 sequence (DNA): TGCGCCAGCAAAGAACACGCAGATACGCAGTATTTT.

The rearrangement uses TRBV19 and TRBJ2-7, with D tentatively TRBD1 (6 bases). Trimming took off 5 bases at V and 0 bases at J, with 14 bases between the two ends. Germline loops: CDR1 LNHDA, CDR2 SQIVND (reference sequence). The CDR3 has 15 amino acids. The chain's CDR3 is CASSGTGQSSYEQYF. DNA of the CDR3: TGTGCCAGTAGTGGAACAGGGCAAAGCTCCTACGAGCAGTACTTC.

This chain uses TRBV5-1 with TRBJ2-7, with TRBD1 matching 8 bases. This CDR3 spans 14 amino acids. The junction had 7 bases not matched to a gene; V was cut back by 4 bases and J by 4 bases. The germline V gene encodes CDR1 SGHRS and CDR2 YFSETQ. The DNA of the CDR3 is TGCGCCAGCAGCAAGGACAGGGTTGAGTACGAGCAGTACTTC. It encodes CASSKDRVEYEQYF.

The genes are TRBV5-4 and TRBJ1-2, with D possibly TRBD1 on 5 matching bases. The CDR3 extends over 15 amino acids. Germline CDR1 reads SGHNT; CDR2 reads YYREEE (reference sequence). The V end lost 2 bases, the J end lost 1 base, and 12 bases lay between the germline ends. CDR3 sequence (DNA): TGTGCCAGCAGCTTTTCTTCAGGGTATAACTATGGCTACACCTTC. Translation: CASSFSSGYNYGYTF.

The gene calls are TRBV28 and TRBJ1-1; 7 nucleotides align to TRBD1. V was pared by 5 bases and J by 4 bases, with 10 bases of the junction left unmatched. The CDR3 spans 15 residues. Germline CDR1 reads MDHEN; CDR2 reads SYDVKM. CDR3 sequence: CASSIQLRGRTEAFF. In nucleotides, the CDR3 is TGTGCCAGCAGTATTCAACTAAGGGGGCGCACTGAAGCTTTCTTT.

The J gene is TRBJ2-7, the V gene TRBV9, with 8 bases matching TRBD1. From germline, CDR1 is SGDLS and CDR2 YYNGEE. With V trimmed by 4 bases and J by 3 bases, 9 bases remained unmatched. The CDR3 extends over 15 amino acids. CDR3 loop: CASSPPGTGYYEQYF. CDR3 sequence (DNA): TGTGCCAGCAGCCCCCCCGGGACAGGCTACTACGAGCAGTACTTC.